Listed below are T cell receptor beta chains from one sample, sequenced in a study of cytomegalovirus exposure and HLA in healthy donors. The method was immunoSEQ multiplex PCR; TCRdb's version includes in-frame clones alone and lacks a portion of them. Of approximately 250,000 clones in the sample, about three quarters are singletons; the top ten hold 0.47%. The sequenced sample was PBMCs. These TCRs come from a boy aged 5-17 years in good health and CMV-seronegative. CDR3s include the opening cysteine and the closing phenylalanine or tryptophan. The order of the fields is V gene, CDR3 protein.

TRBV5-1	CASSLDIQGTHRTQHF
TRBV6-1	CASSVRVVLGNQPQHF
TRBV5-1	CASSLGGPGGGCYEQYF
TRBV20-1	CSAPGGETQYF
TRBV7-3	CASSDRTGGTDTQYF
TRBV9	CASGQAMGNTIYF
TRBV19	CASSISRDSPLHF
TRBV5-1	CASSPYTGDNSPLHF
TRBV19	CASSLTGIGNTIYF
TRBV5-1	CASSFSRDSRSYEQYF
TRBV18	CASSPDRAKNIQYF
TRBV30	CACNGLSTNEKLFF
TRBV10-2	CASSAFQDSPLHF
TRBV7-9	CASSLVLGGTGANVLTF
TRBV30	CAWSRGLANEKLFF
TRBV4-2	CASSQGIGRGTGELFF
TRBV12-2	CASRLTSGRARNFYTDTQYF
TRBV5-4	CASSAQGPSGNTIYF
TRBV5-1	CASSLAQVSNTEAFF
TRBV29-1	CSSPGTGVGTDTQYF